Following are 19 T cell receptor beta chains from one sample sequenced in a study of T cell changes during pregnancy in multiple sclerosis. Assay used: immunoSEQ multiplex PCR; TCRdb lists only in-frame clones, some missing. The sample carries 90,000 to 120,000 clones, around 93% recorded once. The sequencing here drew on peripheral blood, taken in the third trimester of pregnancy. Receptor source: a female donor in good health, enrolled as a control in a pregnancy study.

This sequence joins TRBV5-1 and TRBJ1-3; 9 nucleotides agree with TRBD1. The germline V gene has CDR1 SGHRS and CDR2 YFSETQ. The CDR3 sequence is 14 residues long. V lost 0 bases to trimming and J lost 5 bases; unmatched junction nucleotides: 0. CDR3 in amino acids: CASSLDRGRNTIYF. The CDR3 DNA sequence: TGCGCCAGCAGCTTGGACAGGGGGCGAAACACCATATATTTT.

This sequence joins TRBV5-6 and TRBJ1-1, with D possibly TRBD1 on 5 matching bases. The germline V and J ends were trimmed by 1 base and 6 bases, with 10 bases remaining between them. This CDR3 has 13 residues. Looked up from germline, CDR1 is SGHDT and CDR2 is YYEEEE. In DNA form, the CDR3 reads TGTGCCAGCAGCTTGAGGGGTGGCCCTGAAGCTTTCTTT. Amino acid sequence: CASSLRGGPEAFF.

J is TRBJ2-2 and V is TRBV4-1; tentative D call: TRBD2 (7 bases). Germline V gives CDR1 MGHRA, CDR2 YSYEKL. V lost 1 base and J 4 bases, leaving 16 bases between the germline ends. This CDR3 comprises 17 residues. The CDR3 loop is CASSQGRGAPGTGELFF. CDR3 DNA sequence: TGCGCCAGCAGCCAAGGTCGGGGGGCGCCGGGCACCGGGGAGCTGTTTTTT.

This clone has only one observation. V usage is TRBV7-2 and J usage is TRBJ1-2; no firm D call. The germline V gene encodes CDR1 SGHTA and CDR2 FQGNSA. The CDR3 runs 15 residues. Trimming stripped 1 base from V and 8 bases from J, with 17 bases between. This CDR3 is CASSLGPVGVGGYTF. Here the CDR3 DNA reads TGTGCCAGCAGCTTAGGGCCTGTGGGTGTCGGGGGCTACACCTTC.

V is TRBV11-2 and J is TRBJ2-2, with 10 bases identical to TRBD2. Trimming cost V 3 bases and J 7 bases; bases outside gene matches: 11. Germline V gene lookup returns CDR1 SGHAT and CDR2 FQNNGV. The CDR3 runs to 17 residues. For the CDR3, the DNA is TGTGCCAGCAGCTTGTACGGGACTAGCGACATCATCGGGGAGCTGTTTTTT. This translates into CASSLYGTSDIIGELFF. Full variable domain (remainder filled in from reference TRBV11-2 and TRBJ2-2): EAGVAQSPRYKIIEKRQSVAFWCNPISGHATLYWYQQILGQGPKLLIQFQNNGVVDDSQLPKDRFSAERLKGVDSTLKIQPAKLEDSAVYLCASSLYGTSDIIGELFFGEGSRLTVL.

In DNA, the CDR3 is TGTGCCAGCAGCTTAGCGGGGGAGACAGGGAAGGGTGGCTACACCTTC. Translating gives CASSLAGETGKGGYTF. The chain couples TRBV7-6 to TRBJ1-2; the match to TRBD1 covers 7 bases. The CDR3 sequence is 16 residues long. Germline CDR1 is SGHVS and CDR2 is FNYEAQ. Trimming took 0 bases from V and 7 from J; bases not matched to a gene: 11.

J is TRBJ1-2 and V is TRBV6-6, with 7 bases aligning to TRBD1. The V segment lost 7 bases and the J segment 5 bases; nucleotides outside the gene matches: 7. The CDR3 covers 13 residues. From germline, CDR1 is MNHNY and CDR2 SVGAGI (reference sequence). The DNA of the CDR3 is TGTGCCAGCACTTTGGGACAGCCGTATGGCTACACCTTC. It translates to CASTLGQPYGYTF.

This chain links TRBV2 with TRBJ2-6, with TRBD2 matching over 11 bases. CDR1 SNHLY and CDR2 FYNNEI come from the germline V gene. Trimming at V came to 6 bases and at J to 0 bases, leaving 10 bases not matched to a gene. The CDR3 contains 19 residues. In DNA, the CDR3 is TGTGCCAGCAGGGGGGTAGCGGGGGGGTCTAACTCTGGGGCCAACGTCCTGACTTTC. It yields the protein CASRGVAGGSNSGANVLTF.

The V call is TRBV4-2, the J call TRBJ1-1, with D unresolved. The CDR3 runs 14 residues. CDR1 and CDR2 (germline): LGHNA, YNFKEQ. Trimming removed 1 base at V and 5 bases at J, with 11 bases between. This CDR3 reads CASSQVRAGTEAFF. The DNA of the CDR3 is TGTGCCAGCAGCCAAGTACGAGCCGGGACTGAAGCTTTCTTT.

This sequence joins TRBV30 and TRBJ2-3; TRBD2 is a possible D gene (7 bases). This CDR3 contains 14 residues. Germline assignment: CDR1 GTSNPN and CDR2 SVGIG (reference sequence). Trimming cost V 1 base and J 4 bases, with 12 bases left between them. The CDR3 coding sequence is TGTGCCTGGAGTGCGGGGGGCCTGTCAGATACGCAGTATTTT. It is translated as CAWSAGGLSDTQYF. The full variable domain, rest sourced from reference TRBV30 and TRBJ2-3, is SQTIHQWPATLVQPVGSPLSLECTVEGTSNPNLYWYRQAAGRGLQLLFYSVGIGQISSEVPQNLSASRPQDRQFILSSKKLLLSDSGFYLCAWSAGGLSDTQYFGPGTRLTVL.

This clone has only one observation. The genes are TRBV11-2 and TRBJ2-1, with TRBD2 matching over 12 bases. V lost 5 bases and J lost 3; bases outside the gene matches: 5. Germline V lookup: CDR1 SGHAT, CDR2 FQNNGV. This CDR3 has 16 amino acids. The CDR3: CASSIPGLAGYNEQFF. CDR3 nucleotide sequence: TGTGCCAGCAGCATTCCGGGACTAGCGGGCTACAATGAGCAGTTCTTC. Together with reference TRBV11-2 and TRBJ2-1, the CDR3 gives the full variable domain: EAGVAQSPRYKIIEKRQSVAFWCNPISGHATLYWYQQILGQGPKLLIQFQNNGVVDDSQLPKDRFSAERLKGVDSTLKIQPAKLEDSAVYLCASSIPGLAGYNEQFFGPGTRLTVL.

The rearrangement links TRBV11-3 to TRBJ2-4; D perhaps matches TRBD2 (6 bases). The CDR3 covers 15 residues. Germline CDR1 reads SGHNT; CDR2 reads YENEEA. The V gene lost 5 bases and the J gene lost 2 bases, with 13 bases spanning the gap. The CDR3 bases are TGTGCCAGCAGCCCGGGTGGAGGGACCAAAAACATTCAGTACTTC. Translating gives CASSPGGGTKNIQYF.

This rearrangement joins TRBV11-1 to TRBJ1-1; perhaps TRBD1 as D (6 bases). V was trimmed by 5 bases and J by 7 bases, leaving 14 bases between them. The V gene's germline CDR1 is SGHAT and CDR2 FQDESV (reference sequence). CDR3 length: 13 residues. CDR3 nucleotides: TGTGCCAGCAGCCCGACTCGAGGGGGTGAAGCTTTCTTT. Translation gives CASSPTRGGEAFF.

CDR3 sequence: CASSQDRLNTGELFF. CDR3 coding DNA: TGCGCCAGCAGCCAAGACAGACTTAACACCGGGGAGCTGTTTTTT. The chain carries TRBV4-3 and TRBJ2-2; no definite D call. The germline V gene encodes CDR1 LGHNA and CDR2 YSLEER. V was shortened by 0 bases and J by 2 bases, with 7 bases between the two germline ends. The CDR3 spans 15 residues.

The chain links TRBV27 to TRBJ2-3; maybe TRBD2 (5 bases). V lost 6 bases and J lost 4, with 11 bases in between. Germline lookup yields CDR1 MNHEY and CDR2 SMNVEV (reference sequence). The CDR3 runs to 13 residues. CDR3 residues: CASSQAGPDTQYF. CDR3 DNA: TGTGCCAGCAGCCAGGCGGGCCCAGATACGCAGTATTTT.

V and J are TRBV5-4 and TRBJ2-7; 7 positions match TRBD1. The germline CDR1 and CDR2 sequences are SGHNT and YYREEE (reference sequence). Losses at the gene ends were 2 bases for V and 0 bases for J; bases not matched to a gene: 5. The CDR3 covers 15 residues. Written as DNA, the CDR3 is TGTGCCAGCAGCTTAAGGGGGCCAATCTCCTACGAGCAGTACTTC. It yields the protein CASSLRGPISYEQYF.

This chain uses TRBV7-9 with TRBJ1-6; D is perhaps TRBD1 (5 bases). CDR1 is SEHNR and CDR2 is FQNEAQ in the germline V gene (reference sequence). V was cut by 5 bases and J by 5 bases, with 16 bases left in between. The CDR3 runs to 16 residues. The CDR3 sequence is CASSHPGGIDNSPLHF. CDR3 in DNA: TGTGCCAGCAGCCATCCGGGGGGTATCGATAATTCACCCCTCCACTTT.

The chain carries TRBV5-6 and TRBJ2-3; D is ambiguous. V shed 5 bases and J shed 2 bases, with 15 bases lying between them. This CDR3 comprises 15 residues. The germline CDR1 and CDR2 sequences are SGHDT and YYEEEE. CDR3 loop: CASRSITPHTDTQYF. In nucleotides, the CDR3 is TGTGCCAGCAGGTCAATTACACCCCACACAGATACGCAGTATTTT.

This chain joins TRBV11-3 and TRBJ2-2, with 7 bases matching TRBD1. Germline assignment: CDR1 SGHNT and CDR2 YENEEA. The CDR3 runs to 15 residues. V trimming: 5 bases; J trimming: 6 bases; junction bases outside the gene matches: 9. CDR3 sequence: CASSATGVNAGELFF. The CDR3 DNA follows: TGTGCCAGCAGCGCAACAGGGGTGAATGCCGGGGAGCTGTTTTTT. The entire variable domain, with the rest obtained from reference TRBV11-3 and TRBJ2-2, is as follows: EAGVVQSPRYKIIEKKQPVAFWCNPISGHNTLYWYLQNLGQGPELLIRYENEEAVDDSQLPKDRFSAERLKGVDSTLKIQPAELGDSAVYLCASSATGVNAGELFFGEGSRLTVL.